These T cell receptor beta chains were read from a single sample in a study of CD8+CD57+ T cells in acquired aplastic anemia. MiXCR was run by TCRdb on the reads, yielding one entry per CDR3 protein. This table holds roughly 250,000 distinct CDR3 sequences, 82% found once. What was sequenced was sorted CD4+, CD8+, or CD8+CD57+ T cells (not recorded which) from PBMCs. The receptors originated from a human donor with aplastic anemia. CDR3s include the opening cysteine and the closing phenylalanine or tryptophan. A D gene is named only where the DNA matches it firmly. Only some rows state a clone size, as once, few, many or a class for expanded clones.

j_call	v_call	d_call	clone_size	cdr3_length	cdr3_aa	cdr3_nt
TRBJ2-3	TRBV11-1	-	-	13	CASGAVATDTQYF	TGTGCCAGCGGGGCAGTAGCGACAGATACGCAGTATTTT
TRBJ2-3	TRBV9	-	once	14	CASSFDSAPNTSHF	TGTGCCAGCAGCTTCGACAGCGCCCCCAATACGTCACATTTT
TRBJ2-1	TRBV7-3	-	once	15	CASSPTGGANGELFF	TGTGCCAGCAGCCCCACGGGGGGCGCGAACGGGGAGCTGTTCTTC
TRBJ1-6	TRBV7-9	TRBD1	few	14	CASSSDRLLAPLHF	TGTGCCAGCAGCTCGGACAGGTTACTGGCACCCCTCCACTTT
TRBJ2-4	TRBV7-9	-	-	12	CASGEGGNMQYF	TGTGCCAGCGGTGAAGGTGGGAACATGCAGTACTTC
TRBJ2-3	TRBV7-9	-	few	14	CASSLVPGELMFGF	TGTGCCAGCAGCTTAGTACCCGGGGAGCTGATGTTTGGATTT
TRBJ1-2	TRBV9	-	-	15	CASSGGADTQYCYTF	TGTGCCAGCAGCGGAGGGGCAGATACGCAGTATTGTTACACCTTC
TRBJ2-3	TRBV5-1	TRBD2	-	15	CASRPVAGGLDTQYF	TGCGCCAGCAGGCCTGTAGCGGGGGGGCTGGATACGCAGTATTTT
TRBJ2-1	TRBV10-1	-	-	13	CASRGGQGNEQFF	TGCGCCAGCAGGGGAGGGCAGGGGAATGAGCAGTTCTTC
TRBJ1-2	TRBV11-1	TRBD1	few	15	CASSLDRGTYYGYTF	TGTGCCAGCAGCTTGGACAGGGGAACCTACTATGGCTACACCTTC
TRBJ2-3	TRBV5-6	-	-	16	CASSVGGGRSSDTQYF	TGTGCCAGCAGCGTAGGTGGGGGGAGGTCATCAGATACGCAGTATTTT
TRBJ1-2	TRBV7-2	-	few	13	CASSILDRYGYTF	TGTGCCAGTAGTATATTAGACCGCTATGGCTACACCTTC
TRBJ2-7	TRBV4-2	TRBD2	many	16	CASSLIAGASSYEQYF	TGTGCCAGCAGCTTAATAGCGGGGGCCTCCTCCTACGAGCAGTACTTC
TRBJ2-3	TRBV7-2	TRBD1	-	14	CASSFGDRPFKETF	TGTGCCAGCAGCTTTGGGGACAGACCATTTAAAGAGACTTTT
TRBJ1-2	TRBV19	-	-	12	CASRDLAYGYTF	TGTGCCAGTAGGGATCTTGCGTATGGCTACACCTTC
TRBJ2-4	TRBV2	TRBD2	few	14	CAGAGVRGKNIQYF	TGTGCCGGCGCGGGAGTTCGGGGCAAAAACATTCAGTACTTC
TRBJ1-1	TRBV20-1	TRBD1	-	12	CSARTGNNEAFF	TGCAGTGCTAGGACAGGGAACAATGAAGCTTTCTTT
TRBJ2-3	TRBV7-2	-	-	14	CASSLAGGPHQYVF	TGTGCCAGCAGCCTTGCGGGCGGTCCCCATCAGTACGTTTTT
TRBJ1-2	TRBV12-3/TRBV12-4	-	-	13	CASSLGHPYGYTF	TGTGCCAGCAGTTTGGGACACCCCTATGGCTACACCTTC
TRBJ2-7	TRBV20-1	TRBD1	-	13	CSATGQSTGQQYF	TGCAGCGCGACGGGACAGTCCACGGGACAGCAGTACTTC
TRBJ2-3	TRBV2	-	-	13	CASGDRGPDTAYF	TGTGCCAGCGGGGACCGGGGCCCAGATACGGCGTATTTT
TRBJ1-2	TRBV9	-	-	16	CASSELAGGLDYGYTF	TGTGCCAGCAGCGAATTAGCGGGGGGCTTGGACTATGGCTACACCTTC
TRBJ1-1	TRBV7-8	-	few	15	CASSLAVGGNTQYFF	TGTGCCAGCAGCTTAGCGGTGGGAGGCAATACGCAGTATTTCTTT
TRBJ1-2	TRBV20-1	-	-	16	CSARDRGIRGTYGYTF	TGCAGTGCTAGAGACAGGGGCATAAGAGGAACCTATGGCTACACCTTC
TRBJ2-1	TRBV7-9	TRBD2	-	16	CASSLAISGRANQQFF	TGTGCCAGCAGCTTAGCGATTAGCGGGAGGGCAAATCAGCAGTTCTTC
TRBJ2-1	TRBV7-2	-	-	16	CAISAATGERWDEQFF	TGTGCCATCAGTGCGGCGACAGGAGAGAGGTGGGATGAGCAGTTCTTC
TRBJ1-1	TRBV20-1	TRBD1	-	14	CSAISGGGNTEAFF	TGCAGTGCTATCTCAGGGGGAGGGAACACTGAAGCTTTCTTT
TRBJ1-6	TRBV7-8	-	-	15	CASSLNPAGKSLSHF	TGTGCCAGCAGCTTGAATCCAGCCGGGAAATCCCTTTCCCACTTT